A single sample is the source of the 32 T cell receptor beta chains below, sequenced in a study of blood T cell repertoires in COVID-19. The data were produced by immunoSEQ multiplex PCR, yet TCRdb's version contains in-frame clones alone and is incomplete. This sample has hundreds of thousands of clones, with about 82% found just once. Sequenced input: peripheral blood. The receptors here all came from a woman at least 80 years old with COVID-19, enrolled during active disease.

To note about this clone: Distinct nucleotide sequences in the sample also encode this CDR3. This chain uses TRBV14 with TRBJ1-4; D remains ambiguous. The V and J ends lost 4 bases and 6 bases respectively, with 6 bases between them. The length of the CDR3 is 12 residues. From germline, CDR1 is SGHDN and CDR2 FVKESK. The CDR3 protein is CASSRQYEKLFF. DNA of the CDR3: TGTGCCAGCAGCCGTCAGTATGAAAAACTGTTTTTT.

This chain links TRBV15 with TRBJ1-6; 8 bases fit TRBD1. This CDR3 comprises 13 residues. Germline trimming cut 5 bases from V and 10 bases from J; bases unmatched to any gene: 4. The germline CDR1 and CDR2 sequences are LNHNV and YYDKDF (reference sequence). For the CDR3, the DNA is TGTGCCACCAGCGGGGACAGGACATCACCCCTCCACTTT. Translation: CATSGDRTSPLHF.

The chain joins TRBV7-3 to TRBJ2-1; 9 nucleotides line up with TRBD2. The CDR3 contains 15 residues. Germline values: CDR1 SGHTA, CDR2 FQGTGA. Germline trimming cut 1 base from V and 7 bases from J; bases unmatched to any gene: 5. CDR3 loop: CASSLMGLAENEQFF. In DNA, the CDR3 is TGTGCCAGCAGCTTAATGGGACTAGCTGAGAATGAGCAGTTCTTC.

The rearrangement links TRBV25-1 to TRBJ2-7; possible D gene TRBD1, 6 bases. Germline V gene lookup returns CDR1 MGHDK and CDR2 SYGVNS. The CDR3 extends over 17 amino acids. V gave up 2 bases and J gave up 1 base, with 18 bases separating them. The CDR3 here is CASSEMGHRTGSYEQYF. Here the CDR3 DNA reads TGTGCCAGCAGTGAAATGGGACACCGGACGGGATCCTACGAGCAGTACTTC.

The chain uses TRBV6-2 or TRBV6-3 and TRBJ1-5, with no clear D. This CDR3 is built from 14 residues. Germline V gene lookup returns CDR1 MNHEY and CDR2 SVGEGT. Trimming pared 3 bases from V and 2 bases from J, leaving 8 bases between. The CDR3 nucleotides are TGTGCCAGCAGTTATCCGAGGGGCAATCAGCCCCAGCATTTT. This codes for CASSYPRGNQPQHF.

Note on this clone: The sample holds other DNA sequences that translate to the same CDR3. The gene calls are TRBV18 and TRBJ2-5; no definite D call. Germline loops: CDR1 KGHSH, CDR2 LQKENI. V was trimmed by 3 bases and J by 1 base, leaving 6 bases between them. The CDR3 totals 13 residues. The CDR3 loop is CASSPGSQETQYF. The CDR3 region has the DNA TGTGCCAGCTCACCTGGCTCCCAAGAGACCCAGTACTTC.

This chain joins TRBV20-1 and TRBJ1-5, with 7 positions matching TRBD1. Per germline, CDR1 DFQATT and CDR2 SNEGSKA (reference sequence). The CDR3 spans 15 residues. With V trimmed by 3 bases and J by 4 bases, 9 bases remained unmatched. CDR3 nucleotide sequence: TGCAGTGCTAGTTCTCAGGGGGTGGGGAATCAGCCCCAGCATTTT. Its protein product is CSASSQGVGNQPQHF.

This clone was detected a few times. The chain joins TRBV6-2 or TRBV6-3 to TRBJ1-2; D not resolved. V was shortened by 6 bases and J by 4 bases, with 6 bases between the two germline ends. CDR1 is MNHEY, CDR2 SVGEGT, per germline. The CDR3 loop spans 11 amino acids. DNA for the CDR3: TGTGCCAGCAGCCACTCCTATGGCTACACCTTC. Translated, it gives CASSHSYGYTF.

The V call is TRBV9, the J call TRBJ1-4; no clear D gene. This CDR3 region has 15 residues. V shed 4 bases and J shed 4 bases, with 14 bases lying between them. Germline lookup yields CDR1 SGDLS and CDR2 YYNGEE. The CDR3 loop is CASSPDVSLNEKLFF. The CDR3 nucleotides are TGTGCCAGCAGCCCAGATGTTTCCCTTAATGAAAAACTGTTTTTT.

This chain joins TRBV5-1 and TRBJ2-7, with a weak D call TRBD1 (5 bases). V lost 0 bases and J 5 bases, leaving 12 bases between the germline ends. Germline loops: CDR1 SGHRS, CDR2 YFSETQ. The CDR3 extends over 14 amino acids. The CDR3 nucleotides are TGCGCCAGCAGCTTGGGACAGCAATCAAACGAGCAGTACTTC. Translation: CASSLGQQSNEQYF. The whole variable domain, remainder taken from reference TRBV5-1 and TRBJ2-7, is KAGVTQTPRYLIKTRGQQVTLSCSPISGHRSVSWYQQTPGQGLQFLFEYFSETQRNKGNFPGRFSGRQFSNSRSEMNVSTLELGDSALYLCASSLGQQSNEQYFGPGTRLTVT.

V is TRBV9 and J is TRBJ1-5; 8 bases are shared with TRBD1. Germline values: CDR1 SGDLS, CDR2 YYNGEE. The CDR3 sequence is 15 residues long. V lost 2 bases and J lost 4; bases outside the gene matches: 5. The CDR3 DNA sequence: TGTGCCAGCAGCGTTGGACAGGGAAGTAATCAGCCCCAGCATTTT. This encodes CASSVGQGSNQPQHF.

The CDR3 sequence: CASSVDGGFSYEQYF. CDR3 DNA sequence: TGTGCCAGCAGCGTAGACGGAGGGTTCTCCTACGAGCAGTACTTC. This chain connects TRBV9 to TRBJ2-7; a weak D match, TRBD2 (6 bases). CDR1 SGDLS and CDR2 YYNGEE come from the germline V gene. This CDR3 region has 15 residues. V gave up 0 bases and J gave up 0 bases, with 10 bases separating them.

The chain joins TRBV6-5 to TRBJ1-3, with a tentative D call TRBD1 (5 bases). In germline, CDR1 is MNHEY, CDR2 SVGAGI. CDR3 size: 15 residues. Trimming removed 8 bases from V and 2 bases from J, with 16 bases in between. CDR3 loop: CASRAGGLTGNTIYF. In nucleotides, the CDR3 is TGTGCCAGCCGAGCCGGGGGTCTTACTGGAAACACCATATATTTT.

The chain links TRBV3-1 (or the pseudogene TRBV3-2) to TRBJ1-2; D not certain. CDR1 LGHDT and CDR2 YNNKEL come from the germline V gene (reference sequence). The CDR3 is 15 amino acids. V lost 1 base to trimming and J lost 7 bases, with 16 bases between them. CDR3 protein: CASSQVLAGIGGYTF. CDR3 bases: TGTGCCAGCAGCCAAGTATTGGCGGGCATAGGTGGCTACACCTTC.

The chain links TRBV7-2 to TRBJ1-2, with TRBD1 matching over 9 bases. V lost 2 bases, J lost 7 bases, and 8 bases stayed unmatched. The germline V gene has CDR1 SGHTA and CDR2 FQGNSA. There are 15 residues in the CDR3. The CDR3 DNA is TGTGCCAGCAGCTTAATCGAACAGGGGGCTGGTGGCTACACCTTC. Amino acid sequence: CASSLIEQGAGGYTF.

The chain joins TRBV18 to TRBJ1-1, with D perhaps TRBD1 (5 bases). Per the germline V gene, CDR1 is KGHSH and CDR2 is LQKENI. The CDR3 is made up of 12 amino acids. Trimming removed 3 bases from V and 11 bases from J, with 13 bases in between. The CDR3 DNA reads as TGTGCCAGCTCACCGGACAAAACTCGGGCTTTCTTT. It yields the protein CASSPDKTRAFF. Full variable domain (missing parts from reference TRBV18 and TRBJ1-1): NAGVMQNPRHLVRRRGQEARLRCSPMKGHSHVYWYRQLPEEGLKFMVYLQKENIIDESGMPKERFSAEFPKEGPSILRIQQVVRGDSAAYFCASSPDKTRAFFGQGTRLTVV.

J is TRBJ1-5 and V is TRBV19, with D uncertain. Trimming stripped 5 bases from V and 5 bases from J, with 10 bases between. The CDR3 consists of 13 residues. Germline V lookup: CDR1 LNHDA, CDR2 SQIVND (reference sequence). Written as DNA, the CDR3 is TGTGCCAGTAGTCCCCGGGAGTATCAGCCCCAGCATTTT. It is translated as CASSPREYQPQHF.

This chain connects TRBV19 to TRBJ1-1, with 7 bases fitting TRBD1. Trimming removed 4 bases from V and 0 bases from J; junction bases left unmatched: 2. Germline CDR1 and CDR2: LNHDA and SQIVND (reference sequence). The CDR3 length is 14 residues. CDR3 sequence (DNA): TGTGCCAGTAGTAGGGGACAGCTGAACACTGAAGCTTTCTTT. This translates into CASSRGQLNTEAFF.

The rearrangement links TRBV2 to TRBJ2-3, with unresolved D. The V gene lost 5 bases and the J gene lost 0 bases, with 6 bases spanning the gap. CDR1 and CDR2 (germline): SNHLY, FYNNEI. The CDR3 spans 13 residues. The CDR3 loop is CASSTESTDTQYF. DNA of the CDR3: TGTGCCAGCAGTACGGAGAGCACAGATACGCAGTATTTT.

This clone came up once. The chain recombines TRBV28 with TRBJ1-6, with a tentative D call TRBD1 (6 bases). CDR1 and CDR2 from the germline V gene are MDHEN and SYDVKM. V lost 6 bases to trimming and J lost 9 bases, with 18 bases between them. The CDR3 has 15 residues. CDR3 in DNA: TGTGCCAGCAGCCGGACAGACAGAAGTATTTCACCCCTCCACTTT. Protein product: CASSRTDRSISPLHF. Variable domain in full (rest from reference TRBV28 and TRBJ1-6): DVKVTQSSRYLVKRTGEKVFLECVQDMDHENMFWYRQDPGLGLRLIYFSYDVKMKEKGDIPEGYSVSREKKERFSLILESASTNQTSMYLCASSRTDRSISPLHFGNGTRLTVT.

The V gene is TRBV10-3, the J gene TRBJ1-2, with TRBD1 matching over 10 bases. The CDR3 covers 13 residues. Germline CDR1 is ENHRY and CDR2 is SYGVKD. With 6 bases clipped from V and 7 bases from J, the junction kept 5 bases outside the gene matches. This chain's CDR3 is CAIRGTGAGGYTF. For the CDR3, the DNA is TGTGCCATCAGAGGGACAGGGGCGGGTGGCTACACCTTC.

This chain connects TRBV6-5 to TRBJ2-1; 7 bases line up with TRBD1. Unmatched junction bases numbered 11, after V lost 8 bases and J lost 4 bases. Germline V gives CDR1 MNHEY, CDR2 SVGAGI. The CDR3 is made up of 15 amino acids. CDR3 bases: TGTGCCAGCGGGCCCCGGGACAGCTATTACAATGAGCAGTTCTTC. Translated: CASGPRDSYYNEQFF.

V usage is TRBV19 and J usage is TRBJ1-2, with 7 bases matching TRBD1. Germline V lookup: CDR1 LNHDA, CDR2 SQIVND (reference sequence). There are 13 residues in the CDR3. J was trimmed by 8 bases and V by 4 bases; bases with no gene match: 7. CDR3 residues: CASSTRDSSGYTF. CDR3 nucleotide sequence: TGTGCCAGTAGTACCCGGGACAGTTCGGGCTACACCTTC.

The chain couples TRBV5-1 to TRBJ2-1; D is perhaps TRBD2 (7 bases). The CDR3 spans 14 residues. The germline V gene encodes CDR1 SGHRS and CDR2 YFSETQ. Trimming took 7 bases from V and 7 from J, leaving 18 bases between them. In DNA form, the CDR3 reads TGCGCCAGCTCTGAAGGGGGGGCCAGGAATGAGCAGTTCTTC. This translates into CASSEGGARNEQFF.

V gene TRBV28 combines with J gene TRBJ2-1; 10 bases agree with TRBD2. The ends lost 6 bases at V and 4 bases at J; junction bases unmatched: 15. Per the germline V gene, CDR1 is MDHEN and CDR2 is SYDVKM. The CDR3 has 18 amino acids. Written as DNA, the CDR3 is TGTGCCAGCAGCCCGGGGGGAGCGGGGGGGCTGCGATACAATGAGCAGTTCTTC. Residues: CASSPGGAGGLRYNEQFF.

The chain has TRBV4-1 and TRBJ1-2, with TRBD1 matching 7 bases. J lost 6 bases, V lost 2 bases, and 9 bases had no gene match. CDR1 MGHRA and CDR2 YSYEKL come from the germline V gene. This CDR3 comprises 15 residues. The DNA of the CDR3 is TGCGCCAGCAGCCAAACAGGGGTCTCCGGGGATGGCTACACCTTC. It codes for CASSQTGVSGDGYTF.

The CDR3 nucleotides read TGTGCCAGCAGCCCACGCAGCGGTGTAGGGGGCGTTACTGAAGCTTTCTTT. Translation gives CASSPRSGVGGVTEAFF. The chain couples TRBV7-2 to TRBJ1-1; 7 nucleotides match TRBD1. The CDR3 totals 17 residues. Per germline, CDR1 SGHTA and CDR2 FQGNSA. V lost 5 bases to trimming and J lost 5 bases; unmatched junction nucleotides: 17.

The J gene is TRBJ1-1, the V gene TRBV12-1; whether TRBD1, the table's D call, matches the DNA was not checked. TRBV12-1 is a known pseudogene. The CDR3 has 13 amino acids. CDR3 sequence: CASSFQGYAEAFF. For the CDR3, the DNA is TGTGCCAGCAGCTTTCAGGGATACGCTGAAGCTTTCTTT.

The rearrangement uses TRBV6-2 or TRBV6-3 and TRBJ2-3; no firm D call. CDR1 is MNHEY, CDR2 SVGEGT, per germline. V was clipped by 5 bases and J by 2 bases, with 8 bases between them. The CDR3 runs to 13 residues. CDR3 sequence (DNA): TGTGCCAGCAGTAAACTAAACACAGATACGCAGTATTTT. It is translated as CASSKLNTDTQYF.

The DNA for the CDR3 is TGCGCCAGCAGCCACTCGGGGAATAATTCACCCCTCCACTTT. This codes for CASSHSGNNSPLHF. This chain links TRBV4-1 with TRBJ1-6; D gene ambiguous. CDR3 length: 14 residues. Germline V lookup: CDR1 MGHRA, CDR2 YSYEKL. Trimming left V 3 bases short and J 5 bases short, with 8 bases between.

This chain links TRBV3-1 (or the pseudogene TRBV3-2) with TRBJ1-4; D remains ambiguous. Germline assignment: CDR1 LGHDT and CDR2 YNNKEL (reference sequence). The CDR3 contains 15 residues. V lost 4 bases to trimming and J lost 8 bases, with 17 bases between them. The CDR3 DNA follows: TGTGCCAGCAGCCCCTCTCACCCCCCGGGGGAAAAACTGTTTTTT. Protein sequence: CASSPSHPPGEKLFF.

This chain connects TRBV7-9 to TRBJ1-3, with a possible D match to TRBD1 (6 bases). There are 16 residues in the CDR3. V was trimmed by 4 bases and J by 0 bases, leaving 13 bases between them. Germline V gene lookup returns CDR1 SEHNR and CDR2 FQNEAQ (reference sequence). CDR3 bases: TGTGCCAGCAGCTCCACCCGAGGGGGCTCTGGAAACACCATATATTTT. Its protein product is CASSSTRGGSGNTIYF.